This TCR beta chain was observed in a study of blood T cell repertoires in COVID-19 (dated by TCRdb to 2020 to 2021). General notes on the study: The collaborator samples originated in the United States, Italy and Spain and spanned the acute and convalescent phases of COVID-19. HLA class I and class II types, where available, came from metadata supplied by the sample provider rather than from assay-based typing. The samples were drawn from the first 160 participants of the ongoing ImmuneRACE study and from 950 to 1,500 subjects provided by 6 global collaborators. Nearly every sample came with metadata listing a de-identified subject ID, COVID-19 status, age in years and sex. A freely available public database, intended as a resource for researchers studying the immune response to SARS-CoV-2, is where the repertoires were released. The material from the prospective study consisted of cDNA or gDNA derived from T cells, B-cell-depleted T cells, or PBMCs. Deeply sampled blood TCRbeta repertoires from subjects exposed to, actively infected with, or recovered from COVID-19 were included in the dataset. The research as a whole found: The quantity of clinical and demographic metadata differed by source and by participant and was supplied without curation.

Trimming takes 3 bases off V and 2 bases off J; junction bases not matched to a gene: 10. From cysteine to phenylalanine, the CDR3 is 16 amino acids long. The kept DNA is CDR3 alone, 48 bases in frame from the first base. The germline V gene yields SGHDT for CDR1 and YYEEEE for CDR2. Each collaborating institution followed its own protocols to collect whole blood in K2EDTA tubes. For TCRbeta analysis, collaborators shipped samples as frozen whole blood, isolated PBMCs, or DNA extracted from either of those sample types. TCRbeta CDR3 regions were amplified from genomic DNA using the immunoSEQ Assay, a bias-controlled multiplex PCR. From the authors' description of their analysis: Nucleated cell counts per sample were estimated from amplification of reference gene primers within the assay. To quantify the absolute abundance of each unique TCRbeta CDR3 rearrangement, sequence reads were collapsed and filtered. Productive Simpson clonality was computed per sample as the square root of Simpson's diversity index over productive rearrangements. TCRdb re-hosts the immuneACCESS table, in-frame sequences only. Its copies lack some clones; in the studies checked, an unresolved V gene accounts for under half of them, and the cause for the rest is not known. That table furnishes V, J and clone size, whereas the DNA furnished D and trimming. For this sample there are about 90,000 clones; under 95% appear just once. The ten largest clones take up about 2.3% of the sample.

About this clone: This clone's antigen is unknown. Base qualities are not recorded, but no much larger clone differs from it by a single base.

The chain is encoded by TRBV5-6 joined to TRBJ2-7; 8 of the junction bases match TRBD1. The sequencing input was peripheral blood. The TCR originated in a human donor with active COVID-19. The donor label of this sample is uncertain. The DNA sequence is given as TGTGCCAGCAGCTGGACAGGGTCAAGTGCGACCTACGAGCAGTACTTC. It codes for CASSWTGSSATYEQYF.